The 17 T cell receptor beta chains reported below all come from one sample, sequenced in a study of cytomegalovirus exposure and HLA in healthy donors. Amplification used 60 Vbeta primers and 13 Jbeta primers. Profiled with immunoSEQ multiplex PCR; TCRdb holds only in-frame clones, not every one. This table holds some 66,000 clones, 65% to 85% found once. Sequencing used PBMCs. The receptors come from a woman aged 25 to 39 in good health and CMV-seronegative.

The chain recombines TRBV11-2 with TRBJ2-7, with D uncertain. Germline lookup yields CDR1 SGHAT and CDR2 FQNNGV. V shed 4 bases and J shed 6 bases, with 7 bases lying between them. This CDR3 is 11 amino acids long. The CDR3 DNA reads TGTGCCAGCAGCTATACTTCCGAGCAGTACTTC. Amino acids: CASSYTSEQYF.

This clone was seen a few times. For the CDR3, the DNA is TGTGCCAGCAGCGGCGGACAGAGTAACTACGAGCAGTACTTC. Translated: CASSGGQSNYEQYF. The chain links TRBV2 to TRBJ2-5; a weak D match, TRBD1 (6 bases). The J call is uncertain, as TRBJ2-7 better fits the DNA end. In germline, CDR1 is SNHLY, CDR2 FYNNEI. The CDR3 spans 14 residues.

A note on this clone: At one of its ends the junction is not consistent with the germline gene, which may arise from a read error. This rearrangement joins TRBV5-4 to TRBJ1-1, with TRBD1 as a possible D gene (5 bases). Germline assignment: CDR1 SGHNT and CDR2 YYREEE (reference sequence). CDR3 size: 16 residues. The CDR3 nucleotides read TGCGCCAGCAGCCGCAACGTACAGGCAATGTACACTGAAGCTTTCTTT. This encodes CASSRNVQAMYTEAFF.

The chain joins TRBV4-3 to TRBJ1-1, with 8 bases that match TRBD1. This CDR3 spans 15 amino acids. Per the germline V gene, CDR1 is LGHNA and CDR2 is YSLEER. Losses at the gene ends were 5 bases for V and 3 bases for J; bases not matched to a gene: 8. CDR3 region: CASSRRTGKDTEAFF. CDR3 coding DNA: TGCGCCAGCAGCAGACGGACAGGGAAGGACACTGAAGCTTTCTTT.

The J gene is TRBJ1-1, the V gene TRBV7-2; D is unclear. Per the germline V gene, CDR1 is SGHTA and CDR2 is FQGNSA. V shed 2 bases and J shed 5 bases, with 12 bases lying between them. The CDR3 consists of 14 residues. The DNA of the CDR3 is TGTGCCAGCAGCTTATTCGGCCCGGGAACTGAAGCTTTCTTT. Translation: CASSLFGPGTEAFF.

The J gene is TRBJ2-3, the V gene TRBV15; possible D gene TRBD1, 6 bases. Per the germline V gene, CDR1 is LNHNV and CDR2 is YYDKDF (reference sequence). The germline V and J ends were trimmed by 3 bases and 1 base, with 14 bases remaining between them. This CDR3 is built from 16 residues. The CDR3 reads CATSRSRGYGTDTQYF. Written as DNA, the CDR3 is TGTGCCACCAGCAGGTCCAGGGGTTACGGCACAGATACGCAGTATTTT.

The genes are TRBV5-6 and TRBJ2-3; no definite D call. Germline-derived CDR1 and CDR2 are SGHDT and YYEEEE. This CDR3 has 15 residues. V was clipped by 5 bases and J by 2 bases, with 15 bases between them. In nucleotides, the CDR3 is TGTGCCAGCAGTCAAAGCCGAGGATTCACAGATACGCAGTATTTT. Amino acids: CASSQSRGFTDTQYF.

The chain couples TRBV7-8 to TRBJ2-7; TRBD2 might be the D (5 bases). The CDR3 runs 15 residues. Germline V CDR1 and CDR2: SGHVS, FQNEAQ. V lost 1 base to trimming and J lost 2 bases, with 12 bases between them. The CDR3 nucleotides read TGTGCCAGCAGCTTAGGTGGGAAGGGAGCCTACGAGCAGTACTTC. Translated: CASSLGGKGAYEQYF. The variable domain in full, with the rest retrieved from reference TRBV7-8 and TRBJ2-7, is GAGVSQSPRYKVAKRGQDVALRCDPISGHVSLFWYQQALGQGPEFLTYFQNEAQLDKSGLPSDRFFAERPEGSVSTLKIQRTQQEDSAVYLCASSLGGKGAYEQYFGPGTRLTVT.

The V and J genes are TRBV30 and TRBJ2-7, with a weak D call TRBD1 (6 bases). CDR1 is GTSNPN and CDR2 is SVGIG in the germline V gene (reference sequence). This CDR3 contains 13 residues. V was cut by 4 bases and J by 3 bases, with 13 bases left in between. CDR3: CAWNNGQRYEQYF. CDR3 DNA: TGTGCCTGGAATAATGGACAGCGCTACGAGCAGTACTTC. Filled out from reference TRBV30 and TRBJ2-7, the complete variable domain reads SQTIHQWPATLVQPVGSPLSLECTVEGTSNPNLYWYRQAAGRGLQLLFYSVGIGQISSEVPQNLSASRPQDRQFILSSKKLLLSDSGFYLCAWNNGQRYEQYFGPGTRLTVT.

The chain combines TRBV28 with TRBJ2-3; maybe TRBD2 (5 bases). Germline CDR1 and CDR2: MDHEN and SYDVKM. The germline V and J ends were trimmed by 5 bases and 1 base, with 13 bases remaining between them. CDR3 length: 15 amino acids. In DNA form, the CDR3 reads TGTGCCAGCAGTCCGCTCACAGCGGGCACAGATACGCAGTATTTT. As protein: CASSPLTAGTDTQYF.

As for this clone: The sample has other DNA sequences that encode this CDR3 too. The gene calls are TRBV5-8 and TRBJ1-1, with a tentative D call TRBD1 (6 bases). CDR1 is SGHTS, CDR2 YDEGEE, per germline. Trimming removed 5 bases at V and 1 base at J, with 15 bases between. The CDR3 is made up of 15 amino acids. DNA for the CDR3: TGTGCCAGCAGTTTTCTACAGGGAAGGAACACTGAAGCTTTCTTT. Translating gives CASSFLQGRNTEAFF.

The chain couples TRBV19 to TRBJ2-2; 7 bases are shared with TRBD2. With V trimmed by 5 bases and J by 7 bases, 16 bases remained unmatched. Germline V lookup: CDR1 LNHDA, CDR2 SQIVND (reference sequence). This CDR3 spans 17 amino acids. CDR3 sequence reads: CASSPGVYSGPGGELFF. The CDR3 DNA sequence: TGTGCCAGTAGTCCCGGGGTTTATAGCGGGCCGGGCGGGGAGCTGTTTTTT.

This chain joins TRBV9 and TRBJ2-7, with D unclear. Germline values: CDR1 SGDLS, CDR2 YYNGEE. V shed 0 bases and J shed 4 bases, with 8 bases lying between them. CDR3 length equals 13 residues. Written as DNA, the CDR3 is TGTGCCAGCAGCGTAGAAGATCGGTACGAGCAGTACTTC. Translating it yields CASSVEDRYEQYF.

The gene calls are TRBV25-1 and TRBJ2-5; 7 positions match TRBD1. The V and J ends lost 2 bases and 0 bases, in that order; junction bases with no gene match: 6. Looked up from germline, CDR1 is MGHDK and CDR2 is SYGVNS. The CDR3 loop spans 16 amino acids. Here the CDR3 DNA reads TGTGCCAGCAGTGAACCAACAGGGGTCTACCAAGAGACCCAGTACTTC. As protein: CASSEPTGVYQETQYF.

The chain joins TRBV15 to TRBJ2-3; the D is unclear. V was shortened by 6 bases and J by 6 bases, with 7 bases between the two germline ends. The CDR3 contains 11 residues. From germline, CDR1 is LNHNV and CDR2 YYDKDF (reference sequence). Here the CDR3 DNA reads TGTGCCACCAGAGAGAGGGATACGCAGTATTTT. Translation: CATRERDTQYF. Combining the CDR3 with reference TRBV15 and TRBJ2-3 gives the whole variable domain DAMVIQNPRYQVTQFGKPVTLSCSQTLNHNVMYWYQQKSSQAPKLLFHYYDKDFNNEADTPDNFQSRRPNTSFCFLDIRSPGLGDTAMYLCATRERDTQYFGPGTRLTVL.

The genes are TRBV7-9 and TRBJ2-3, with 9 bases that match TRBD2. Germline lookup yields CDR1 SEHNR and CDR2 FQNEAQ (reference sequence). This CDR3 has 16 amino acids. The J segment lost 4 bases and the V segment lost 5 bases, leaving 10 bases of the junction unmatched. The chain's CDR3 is CASSGISGGPADTQYF. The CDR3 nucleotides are TGTGCCAGCAGCGGAATTAGCGGGGGCCCAGCAGATACGCAGTATTTT.

CDR3: CASSTIGGNEQFF. As DNA, the CDR3 is TGTGCCAGCAGCACTATCGGGGGGAATGAGCAGTTCTTC. The chain recombines TRBV5-4 with TRBJ2-1; 7 bases are shared with TRBD2. Trimming cost V 4 bases and J 7 bases; bases outside gene matches: 5. The germline V gene encodes CDR1 SGHNT and CDR2 YYREEE (reference sequence). The CDR3 has 13 amino acids.